The T cell receptor beta chain described here comes from a study of cytomegalovirus exposure and HLA in healthy donors. Study-level points and caveats: Compared with the roughly 670-donor mean, an Asian-associated ancestry cluster reportedly had fewer N-insertions, according to a later analysis.

On this clone: Its cognate antigen is unknown.

PCR primers comprised 60 Vbeta and 13 Jbeta primers. TCRdb keeps only in-frame clones here, not all; method: immunoSEQ multiplex PCR. The repertoire has 150,000 to 200,000 clones, approximately 85% of them found once; the top ten carry about 2%. Specimen: PBMCs. This receptor was taken from a man aged 18 to 29 in good health and CMV-seropositive.

The CDR3 loop reads CASSPPTGKEKLFF. The DNA for the CDR3 is TGTGCCAGCAGCCCCCCCACAGGGAAGGAAAAACTGTTTTTT. The rearrangement joins TRBV7-9 to TRBJ1-4; D might be TRBD1 (6 bases). Germline V gene data show CDR1 as SEHNR and CDR2 as FQNEAQ (reference sequence). Trimming left V 5 bases short and J 8 bases short, with 15 bases between. This CDR3 is built from 14 residues.